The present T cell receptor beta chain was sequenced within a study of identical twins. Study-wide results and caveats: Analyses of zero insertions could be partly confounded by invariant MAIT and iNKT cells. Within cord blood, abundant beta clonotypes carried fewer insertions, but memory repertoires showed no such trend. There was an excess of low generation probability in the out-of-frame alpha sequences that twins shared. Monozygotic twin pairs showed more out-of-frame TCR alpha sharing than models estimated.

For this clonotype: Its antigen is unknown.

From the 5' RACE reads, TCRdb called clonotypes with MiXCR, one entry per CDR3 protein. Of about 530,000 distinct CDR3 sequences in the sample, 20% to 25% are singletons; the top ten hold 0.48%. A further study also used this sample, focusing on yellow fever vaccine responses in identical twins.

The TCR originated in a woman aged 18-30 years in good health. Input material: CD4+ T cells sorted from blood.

The DNA of the CDR3 is TGTGCCAGCAGCCAAGATCGGGACTTCCACGAGCAGTACTTC. Protein: CASSQDRDFHEQYF. The genes are TRBV3-1 and TRBJ2-7; possible D gene TRBD2, 6 bases. The CDR3 covers 14 residues. Germline loops: CDR1 LGHDT, CDR2 YNNKEL (reference sequence). Deletions cut 0 bases from V and 5 bases from J, with 11 bases between.